Ten or more counts support the clone carrying this T cell receptor (beta chain). From germline, CDR1 is SQVTM and CDR2 ANQGSEA. Trimming took off 7 bases at V and 4 bases at J, with 19 bases between the two ends. This CDR3 is built from 14 residues. The data belong to a study of T cells in Graves' hyperthyroidism and ophthalmopathy. TCR beta CDR3 region amplification was performed from RNA transcripts. In the first-round RT-PCR of the TCR CDR3, the HTBI primer set was used. Using its own MiXCR run on the multiplex PCR reads, TCRdb lists one record per CDR3 protein. This table holds about 290,000 distinct CDR3 sequences, about 15% found once.

The rearrangement joins TRBV29-1 to TRBJ2-5, with TRBD1 as a possible D gene (7 bases). Specimen: blood. This TCR derives from a young man with Graves' hyperthyroidism. The CDR3, as DNA: TGCAGCGCGGGGGCGAGGGGGCTAGGAGAGACCCAGTACTTC. Its protein is CSAGARGLGETQYF.